This T cell receptor beta chain was obtained from a study of cytomegalovirus exposure and HLA in healthy donors. Study information: The 666 first-cohort repertoires shared a platform with the approximately 110 validation repertoires, as reported in a later analysis.

Trimming took 3 bases from V and 6 from J, leaving 3 bases between them. The CDR3 runs 11 residues. CDR1 and CDR2 (germline): LNHDA, SQIVND (reference sequence). Assay: immunoSEQ multiplex PCR; the TCRdb copy retains only in-frame clones and omits some. The table shows 130,000 to 150,000 clones, with 70% to 90% occurring only once. Sequencing input: PBMCs. The V call is TRBV19, the J call TRBJ2-1; D unclear. The sequence was collected from a woman in her twenties or thirties in good health and CMV-seropositive. CDR3 nucleotide sequence: TGTGCCAGTAGTATTCTCAATGAGCAGTTCTTC. Translation gives CASSILNEQFF.